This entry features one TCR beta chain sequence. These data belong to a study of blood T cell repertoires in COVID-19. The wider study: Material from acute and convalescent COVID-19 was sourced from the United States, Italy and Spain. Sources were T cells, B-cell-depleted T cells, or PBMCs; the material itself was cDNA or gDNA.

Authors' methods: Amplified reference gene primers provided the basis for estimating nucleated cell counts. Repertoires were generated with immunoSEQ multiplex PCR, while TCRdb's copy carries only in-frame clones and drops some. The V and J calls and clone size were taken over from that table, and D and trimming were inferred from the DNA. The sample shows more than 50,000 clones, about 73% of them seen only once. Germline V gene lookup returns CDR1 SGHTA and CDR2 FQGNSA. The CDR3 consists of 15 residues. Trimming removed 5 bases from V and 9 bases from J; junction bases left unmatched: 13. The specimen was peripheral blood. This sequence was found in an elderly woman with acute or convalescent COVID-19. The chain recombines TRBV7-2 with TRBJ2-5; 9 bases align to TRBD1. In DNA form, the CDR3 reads TGTGCCAGCAGCCCCCCCGGGACAGGGAGTGTTTCCCAGTACTTC. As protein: CASSPPGTGSVSQYF.